This T cell receptor (beta chain) was identified in a study of shared clonotypes between healthy human individuals. The CDR3 has 15 amino acids. The germline gives CDR1 MNHEY, CDR2 SVGAGI. Between the trimmed V and J ends, which lost 0 bases and 4 bases, there was a span of 7 bases. General study findings and limits: Sampling was confined to blood; repertoires within tissues likely differ. Naive subsets generally had larger estimated richness than memory subsets.

The donors were adults (healthy and HIV-negative) with no recent acute infections or vaccinations. All participating donors were Caucasian adults from Nashville, Tennessee. Clones were sequenced by immunoSEQ multiplex PCR, and TCRdb holds only the in-frame ones, with some missing. This table has some 2,500,000 clones, more than 85% appearing once. On this clone itself: Its cognate antigen is unknown.

The chain couples TRBV6-5 to TRBJ2-6; D perhaps matches TRBD2 (5 bases). Material for sequencing was naive CD4+ T cells from PBMCs. Regarding subset: CD45RA+ positively selected. The sequence derives from a man younger than 30 in good health. Some clones in this sample may be carry-over from other donors' samples. CDR3 residues: CASSYSRGGANVLTF. The CDR3 coding sequence is TGTGCCAGCAGTTACTCCCGGGGAGGGGCCAACGTCCTGACTTTC.